These 6 T cell receptor beta chains were sequenced from one sample in a study of shared T cell receptors in the human thymus. The repertoire was sequenced with immunoSEQ multiplex PCR; TCRdb's copy has only in-frame clones and lacks some. The sample lists about 610,000 clones, 85% to 90% seen once, with 0.0095% to 0.012% in the top ten. These data also formed part of another study, on human thymus T cells.

Sequenced: thymocytes. Every receptor here comes from a boy younger than two with a congenital heart defect.

This chain joins TRBV7-9 and TRBJ2-1, with D unresolved. Trimming shortened V by 2 bases and J by 9 bases, and 11 bases separated the two germline ends. Germline lookup yields CDR1 SEHNR and CDR2 FQNEAQ (reference sequence). The CDR3 is 13 amino acids. The CDR3 sequence: CASSLRSVVEQFF. CDR3 bases: TGTGCCAGCAGCTTACGAAGCGTCGTTGAGCAGTTCTTC.

In DNA form, the CDR3 reads TGTGCCAGCAGCTTAGGCAGGCTATCCTACGAGCAGTACTTC. Protein product: CASSLGRLSYEQYF. The chain carries TRBV7-2 and TRBJ2-7, with D unresolved. The V gene lost 1 base and the J gene lost 1 base, with 8 bases spanning the gap. The CDR3 sequence is 14 residues long. Germline lookup yields CDR1 SGHTA and CDR2 FQGNSA. Looking up the rest from reference TRBV7-2 and TRBJ2-7 gives the full variable domain: GAGVSQSPSNKVTEKGKDVELRCDPISGHTALYWYRQSLGQGLEFLIYFQGNSAPDKSGLPSDRFSAERTGGSVSTLTIQRTQQEDSAVYLCASSLGRLSYEQYFGPGTRLTVT.

The chain has TRBV6-5 and TRBJ2-1; weak D call: TRBD2 (6 bases). The germline V and J ends were trimmed by 7 bases and 9 bases, with 16 bases remaining between them. This CDR3 has 13 amino acids. Per germline, CDR1 MNHEY and CDR2 SVGAGI. In DNA, the CDR3 is TGTGCCAGCAACGAACTAGCCGGGGCTGAGCAGTTCTTC. Its protein is CASNELAGAEQFF.

The chain uses TRBV14 and TRBJ2-1, with a tentative D call TRBD2 (5 bases). The germline V and J ends were trimmed by 3 bases and 5 bases, with 23 bases remaining between them. Germline lookup yields CDR1 SGHDN and CDR2 FVKESK. The CDR3 totals 18 residues. The CDR3 spells CASSQDSRSRVNNNEQFF. The CDR3 DNA follows: TGTGCCAGCAGCCAGGATTCCCGGTCGCGGGTAAATAACAATGAGCAGTTCTTC.

The V call is TRBV7-8, the J call TRBJ2-1; TRBD2 matches at 9 bases. The CDR3 spans 15 residues. V dropped 1 base and J dropped 5; count of bases not matched to a gene: 3. CDR1 and CDR2 from the germline V gene are SGHVS and FQNEAQ. CDR3 sequence: CASSLVLAGNNEQFF. DNA for the CDR3: TGTGCCAGCAGCTTAGTTCTAGCGGGGAACAATGAGCAGTTCTTC.

This chain connects TRBV21-1 to TRBJ2-5; TRBD2, the table's D call, was not compared with the DNA. TRBV21-1 counts as a pseudogene. The CDR3 runs 18 residues. Here the CDR3 DNA reads TGTGCCAGCAGCAAAGCGCGGGGAAGCGGGAGGGCCGGGGAGACCCAGTACTTC. Protein: CASSKARGSGRAGETQYF.